The 31 T cell receptor beta chains below come from one sample, sequenced in a study of T cell responses to AZD1222 COVID-19 vaccine. Clones were read by immunoSEQ multiplex PCR, and TCRdb kept only the in-frame ones, dropping some. In the table there are 90,000 to 100,000 clones, more than 85% of which are singletons. Source: peripheral blood, taken on day 0 of AZD1222 vaccination. Receptors were obtained from an adult in good health.

The chain uses TRBV3-1 (or the pseudogene TRBV3-2) and TRBJ1-1; D uncertain. The CDR3 sequence is 13 residues long. The V end was cut by 2 bases, the J end by 1 base, with 5 bases between. Germline-derived CDR1 and CDR2 are LGHDT and YNNKEL (reference sequence). CDR3 coding DNA: TGTGCCAGCAGCCAACACAGGAACACTGAAGCTTTCTTT. The encoded protein is CASSQHRNTEAFF.

The V gene is TRBV28, the J gene TRBJ2-5; TRBD2 matches at 14 bases. Looked up from germline, CDR1 is MDHEN and CDR2 is SYDVKM. V shed 5 bases and J 5 bases; nucleotides not matched to a gene: 10. The CDR3 extends over 17 amino acids. CDR3 protein: CASSPSGTSGSRETQYF. DNA for the CDR3: TGTGCCAGCAGTCCATCCGGGACTAGCGGGAGTAGGGAGACCCAGTACTTC.

The V call is TRBV2, the J call TRBJ1-2; D uncertain. The germline gives CDR1 SNHLY, CDR2 FYNNEI. V was clipped by 1 base and J by 4 bases, with 4 bases between them. CDR3 length equals 12 residues. CDR3 in amino acids: CASSEGSYGYTF. DNA for the CDR3: TGTGCCAGCAGTGAAGGCAGCTATGGCTACACCTTC.

The J gene is TRBJ1-2, the V gene TRBV7-2, with 8 bases matching TRBD1. The V gene end was trimmed by 3 bases and the J gene end by 5 bases; junction bases not matched to a gene: 5. Germline assignment: CDR1 SGHTA and CDR2 FQGNSA. The CDR3 is 14 residues long. This chain's CDR3 is CASSLAGTGYGYTF. DNA for the CDR3: TGTGCCAGCAGCTTGGCAGGGACAGGATATGGCTACACCTTC.

The rearrangement links TRBV4-3 to TRBJ1-2, with 7 bases lining up with TRBD1. In germline, CDR1 is LGHNA, CDR2 YSLEER. Germline trimming cut 2 bases from V and 4 bases from J; bases unmatched to any gene: 7. The CDR3 contains 15 residues. CDR3 loop: CASSQTRGTVYGYTF. The CDR3 DNA is TGCGCCAGCAGCCAAACCCGCGGGACAGTCTATGGCTACACCTTC.

J is TRBJ1-5 and V is TRBV18; weak D call: TRBD1 (6 bases). The germline V gene has CDR1 KGHSH and CDR2 LQKENI. The CDR3 length is 14 residues. The ends were cut back, 3 bases at V and 6 bases at J, with 12 bases in the middle. CDR3 sequence (DNA): TGTGCCAGCTCACCCACAGGGACGGGTCAGCCCCAGCATTTT. Protein sequence: CASSPTGTGQPQHF.

The chain links TRBV11-3 to TRBJ2-6; D tentatively fits TRBD1 or TRBD2 (5 bases each). Trimming took off 3 bases at V and 5 bases at J, with 14 bases between the two ends. Germline V gene lookup returns CDR1 SGHNT and CDR2 YENEEA. The CDR3 runs to 16 residues. CDR3 bases: TGTGCCAGCAGCTTGGGTCAGGGACCTTGGGCCAACGTCCTGACTTTC. It translates to CASSLGQGPWANVLTF. Using reference TRBV11-3 and TRBJ2-6 for the parts outside the CDR3, the full variable domain is EAGVVQSPRYKIIEKKQPVAFWCNPISGHNTLYWYLQNLGQGPELLIRYENEEAVDDSQLPKDRFSAERLKGVDSTLKIQPAELGDSAVYLCASSLGQGPWANVLTFGAGSRLTVL.

The chain joins TRBV20-1 to TRBJ2-5; unclear D gene. V lost 3 bases, J lost 2 bases, and 7 bases lay in between. Germline V CDR1 and CDR2: DFQATT, SNEGSKA (reference sequence). The CDR3 loop spans 12 amino acids. CDR3 coding DNA: TGCAGTGCTAGTTCGAGACAAGAGACCCAGTACTTC. This sequence encodes CSASSRQETQYF.

The chain carries TRBV28 and TRBJ1-2; 7 bases are a match to TRBD1. Germline-derived CDR1 and CDR2 are MDHEN and SYDVKM. The CDR3 is 14 residues long. The V gene end was trimmed by 4 bases and the J gene end by 4 bases; junction bases not matched to a gene: 6. This CDR3 reads CASSSGQRSYGYTF. For the CDR3, the DNA is TGTGCCAGCAGTTCGGGACAGCGCAGCTATGGCTACACCTTC.

This clone was recorded only once. The chain has TRBV4-3 and TRBJ1-2; TRBD1 might be the D (6 bases). This CDR3 region has 15 residues. The V gene's germline CDR1 is LGHNA and CDR2 YSLEER. V lost 4 bases and J lost 4, with 16 bases in between. CDR3 in DNA: TGCGCCAGCAGCCGCAGCGGGGGGCCTTTCTATGGCTACACCTTC. Translated: CASSRSGGPFYGYTF.

The chain has TRBV6-1 and TRBJ1-2; possibly TRBD1 for D (5 bases). Looked up from germline, CDR1 is MNHNS and CDR2 is SASEGT. This CDR3 is built from 15 residues. With 6 bases removed from V and 8 bases from J, the gap between germline ends came to 22 bases. The CDR3 sequence: CASSSWLAGGSGYTF. In DNA, the CDR3 is TGTGCCAGCAGCTCATGGCTTGCGGGGGGGTCAGGCTACACCTTC.

This chain uses TRBV10-3 with TRBJ1-2; 10 nucleotides line up with TRBD1. V shed 7 bases, J shed 8 bases, and the junction held 7 bases outside the gene matches. The CDR3 covers 13 residues. Germline CDR1 is ENHRY and CDR2 is SYGVKD. Here the CDR3 DNA reads TGTGCCATCAACCAGGGACAGGGGAGCGGCTACACCTTC. Translated: CAINQGQGSGYTF.

The chain has TRBV7-9 and TRBJ2-4; TRBD1 aligns across 9 bases. The CDR3 runs to 17 residues. Per the germline V gene, CDR1 is SEHNR and CDR2 is FQNEAQ (reference sequence). Germline trimming cut 0 bases from V and 4 bases from J; bases unmatched to any gene: 7. CDR3 loop: CASSLAPGTGRKNIQYF. In DNA form, the CDR3 reads TGTGCCAGCAGCTTAGCCCCCGGGACAGGGAGAAAAAACATTCAGTACTTC.

The chain joins TRBV5-1 to TRBJ2-1, with 7 bases fitting TRBD1. CDR1 is SGHRS and CDR2 is YFSETQ in the germline V gene. This CDR3 region has 14 residues. V lost 2 bases to trimming and J lost 9 bases; unmatched junction nucleotides: 8. Here the CDR3 DNA reads TGCGCCAGCAGCTTAGGCCCTACAGGGGCTGAGCAGTTCTTC. Amino acids: CASSLGPTGAEQFF.

This sequence joins TRBV19 and TRBJ1-4, with 7 bases aligning to TRBD1. The V segment lost 6 bases and the J segment 0 bases; nucleotides outside the gene matches: 7. Germline loops: CDR1 LNHDA, CDR2 SQIVND (reference sequence). CDR3 length: 16 residues. The chain's CDR3 is CASSLRGAATNEKLFF. The CDR3 DNA is TGTGCCAGTAGCCTCAGGGGGGCTGCAACTAATGAAAAACTGTTTTTT.

CDR3 in DNA: TGTGCCAGCAGTAGCGAGGGGCTGACCTACGAGCAGTACTTC. Translated: CASSSEGLTYEQYF. The V and J genes are TRBV2 and TRBJ2-7; tentatively, D is TRBD1 or TRBD2 (5 bases each). There are 14 residues in the CDR3. Germline CDR1 SNHLY, CDR2 FYNNEI. Trimming removed 5 bases from V and 2 bases from J, with 13 bases in between.

The CDR3 DNA follows: TGTGCCAGCAGCGGGAACAGGGGCCGAGAGACCCAGTACTTC. Protein: CASSGNRGRETQYF. The chain employs TRBV7-2 and TRBJ2-5, with TRBD1 identical over 7 bases. The V gene's germline CDR1 is SGHTA and CDR2 FQGNSA. This CDR3 contains 14 residues. The trim removed 5 bases at V and 4 bases at J, leaving 7 bases unmatched.

This chain connects TRBV7-3 to TRBJ2-1; D not resolved. V gave up 3 bases and J gave up 6 bases, with 6 bases separating them. CDR1 and CDR2 (germline): SGHTA, FQGTGA. CDR3 length equals 12 residues. As DNA, the CDR3 is TGTGCCAGCAGCTTGTTTGGCAATGAGCAGTTCTTC. As protein: CASSLFGNEQFF.

The rearrangement links TRBV12-3 or TRBV12-4 to TRBJ1-2; 7 nucleotides align to TRBD1. Trimming took 7 bases from V and 5 from J; bases not matched to a gene: 7. The CDR3 has 13 residues. The CDR3 protein is CASTVGQAYGYTF. CDR3 sequence (DNA): TGTGCCAGCACCGTTGGACAGGCGTATGGCTACACCTTC.

Only a few counts were recorded for this clone. V gene TRBV6-2 or TRBV6-3 combines with J gene TRBJ1-2, with D unresolved. CDR3 length: 13 amino acids. Per the germline V gene, CDR1 is MNHEY and CDR2 is SVGEGT. The germline V and J ends were trimmed by 5 bases and 1 base, with 8 bases remaining between them. CDR3 residues: CASSLEINYGYTF. DNA of the CDR3: TGTGCCAGCAGTCTTGAGATTAACTATGGCTACACCTTC.

The chain is built from TRBV7-3 and TRBJ2-4; TRBD2 matches at 9 bases. The CDR3 sequence is 16 residues long. V was pared by 4 bases and J by 7 bases, with 11 bases of the junction left unmatched. Germline assignment: CDR1 SGHTA and CDR2 FQGTGA. CDR3 bases: TGTGCCAGCAGCTCCACCGGGACTAGCCCGGGGAACATTCAGTACTTC. As protein: CASSSTGTSPGNIQYF.

This clone was counted once. This rearrangement joins TRBV6-6 to TRBJ1-2; TRBD1 agrees at 7 bases. The length of the CDR3 is 13 residues. Germline V CDR1 and CDR2: MNHNY, SVGAGI (reference sequence). V lost 5 bases and J lost 2; bases outside the gene matches: 2. Written as DNA, the CDR3 is TGTGCCAGCAGTACACAGGGGAACTATGGCTACACCTTC. Translated, it gives CASSTQGNYGYTF.

This chain joins TRBV5-1 and TRBJ1-4, with 9 bases aligning to TRBD1. V shed 0 bases, J shed 3 bases, and the junction held 3 bases outside the gene matches. CDR1 SGHRS and CDR2 YFSETQ come from the germline V gene. The length of the CDR3 is 16 residues. The CDR3 bases are TGCGCCAGCAGCTTGGGGACAGGGGAGGCTAATGAAAAACTGTTTTTT. It codes for CASSLGTGEANEKLFF.

This chain joins TRBV15 and TRBJ1-4, with TRBD1 as a possible D gene (6 bases). CDR3 length: 16 amino acids. Germline loops: CDR1 LNHNV, CDR2 YYDKDF (reference sequence). The V end lost 1 base, the J end lost 9 bases, and 18 bases lay between the germline ends. CDR3 sequence reads: CATSRVIGQLQQKLFF. CDR3 coding DNA: TGTGCCACCAGCAGAGTTATTGGACAGCTCCAACAAAAACTGTTTTTT.

This chain links TRBV9 with TRBJ2-4, with 9 bases matching TRBD1. Trimming cost V 8 bases and J 8 bases; bases outside gene matches: 23. This CDR3 is 18 amino acids long. CDR1 SGDLS and CDR2 YYNGEE come from the germline V gene. CDR3 in DNA: TGTGCCAGGTTCAGGACAGGGGTTTTTAAGGCCCCTCTGGACATTCAGTACTTC. It yields the protein CARFRTGVFKAPLDIQYF.

The rearrangement uses TRBV5-6 and TRBJ2-1; D is possibly TRBD2 (5 bases). Trimming cost V 0 bases and J 9 bases, with 19 bases left between them. CDR1 is SGHDT, CDR2 YYEEEE, per germline. This CDR3 is 16 amino acids long. The CDR3 DNA reads as TGTGCCAGCAGCTTGGAGTGGACCGCGGGTTGGGGTGAGCAGTTCTTC. This translates into CASSLEWTAGWGEQFF.

CDR3 amino acids: CASSPRGYDYGYTF. The CDR3 DNA sequence: TGTGCCAGCAGTCCGCGGGGTTACGATTATGGCTACACCTTC. The chain combines TRBV2 with TRBJ1-2; no reliable D call. Between the trimmed V and J ends, which lost 5 bases and 5 bases, there was a span of 15 bases. CDR3 length equals 14 residues. Germline values: CDR1 SNHLY, CDR2 FYNNEI.

This rearrangement joins TRBV3-1 (or the pseudogene TRBV3-2) to TRBJ2-5; no reliable D call. Trimming stripped 1 base from V and 2 bases from J, with 11 bases between. Germline V gene data show CDR1 as LGHDT and CDR2 as YNNKEL (reference sequence). This CDR3 region has 15 residues. CDR3 in amino acids: CASSQGGRRQETQYF. CDR3 bases: TGTGCCAGCAGCCAAGGAGGACGGCGTCAAGAGACCCAGTACTTC.

V and J are TRBV11-2 and TRBJ1-4; a possible D gene is TRBD1 (6 bases). The V end was cut by 2 bases, the J end by 8 bases, with 12 bases between. The CDR3 sequence is 14 residues long. Germline V lookup: CDR1 SGHAT, CDR2 FQNNGV. In DNA form, the CDR3 reads TGTGCCAGCAGCTTACAGGGGAAGTTCGAAAAACTGTTTTTT. As protein: CASSLQGKFEKLFF.

This chain connects TRBV5-4 to TRBJ2-1; TRBD2 agrees at 7 bases. Germline values: CDR1 SGHNT, CDR2 YYREEE (reference sequence). Trimming took 4 bases from V and 3 from J; bases not matched to a gene: 7. The length of the CDR3 is 15 residues. As DNA, the CDR3 is TGTGCCAGCAGCACCTCCCCTAGCGGCTACAATGAGCAGTTCTTC. Its translation: CASSTSPSGYNEQFF.

V is TRBV7-9 and J is TRBJ1-5, with a possible D match to TRBD1 (5 bases). This CDR3 region has 14 residues. Germline values: CDR1 SEHNR, CDR2 FQNEAQ (reference sequence). V was shortened by 5 bases and J by 7 bases, with 15 bases between the two germline ends. In DNA, the CDR3 is TGTGCCAGCAGCCTCGGGGGGGGAACCCAGCCCCAGCATTTT. Encoded protein: CASSLGGGTQPQHF. Together with reference TRBV7-9 and TRBJ1-5, the CDR3 gives the full variable domain: DTGVSQNPRHKITKRGQNVTFRCDPISEHNRLYWYRQTLGQGPEFLTYFQNEAQLEKSRLLSDRFSAERPKGSFSTLEIQRTEQGDSAMYLCASSLGGGTQPQHFGDGTRLSIL.